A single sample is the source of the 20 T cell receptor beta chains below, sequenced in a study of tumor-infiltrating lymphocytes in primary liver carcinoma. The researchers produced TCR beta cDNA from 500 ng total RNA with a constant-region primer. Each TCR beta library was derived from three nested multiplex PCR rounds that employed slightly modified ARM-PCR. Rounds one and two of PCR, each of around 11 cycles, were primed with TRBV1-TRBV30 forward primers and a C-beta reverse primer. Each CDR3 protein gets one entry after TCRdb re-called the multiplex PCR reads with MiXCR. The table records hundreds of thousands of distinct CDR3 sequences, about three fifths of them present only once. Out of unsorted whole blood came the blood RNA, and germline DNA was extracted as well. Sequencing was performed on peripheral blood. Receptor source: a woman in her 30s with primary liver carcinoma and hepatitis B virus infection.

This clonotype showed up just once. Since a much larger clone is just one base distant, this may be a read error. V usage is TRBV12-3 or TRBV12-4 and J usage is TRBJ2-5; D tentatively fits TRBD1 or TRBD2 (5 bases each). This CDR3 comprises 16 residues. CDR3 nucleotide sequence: TGTGCCAGCAGTTCCCGCCGGGGACGGGCCCAAGAGATCCAGTACTTC. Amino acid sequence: CASSSRRGRAQEIQYF.

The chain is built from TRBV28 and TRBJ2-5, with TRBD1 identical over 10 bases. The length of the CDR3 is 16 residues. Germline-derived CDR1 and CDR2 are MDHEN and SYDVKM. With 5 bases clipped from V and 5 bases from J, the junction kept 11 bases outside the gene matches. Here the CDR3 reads CASSGTGTGVRETQYF. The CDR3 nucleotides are TGTGCCAGCAGTGGGACAGGGACAGGGGTACGGGAGACCCAGTACTTC.

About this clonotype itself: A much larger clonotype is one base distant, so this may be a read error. For the CDR3, the DNA is TGCAGCGTTGAACGGGGGACTAGCGGGGGTACGCAGTTTTTT. Amino acids: CSVERGTSGGTQFF. The chain is built from TRBV29-1 and TRBJ2-3, with 14 bases fitting TRBD2. This CDR3 is built from 14 residues. Looked up from germline, CDR1 is SQVTM and CDR2 is ANQGSEA.

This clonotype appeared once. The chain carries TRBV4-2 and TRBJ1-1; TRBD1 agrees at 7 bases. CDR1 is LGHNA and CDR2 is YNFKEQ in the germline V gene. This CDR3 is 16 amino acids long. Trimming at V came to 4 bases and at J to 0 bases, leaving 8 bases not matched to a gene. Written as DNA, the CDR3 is TGTGCCAGCAGCCCGACAGGGAGGGGTATGAACACTGAAGCTTTCTTT. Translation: CASSPTGRGMNTEAFF.

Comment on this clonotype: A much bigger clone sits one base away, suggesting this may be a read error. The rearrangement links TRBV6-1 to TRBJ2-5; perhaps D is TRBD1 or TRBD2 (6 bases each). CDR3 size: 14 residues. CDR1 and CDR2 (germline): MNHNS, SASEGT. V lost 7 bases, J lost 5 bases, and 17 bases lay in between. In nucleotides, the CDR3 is TGTGCCAGCATTGAGCAGTGGAGGGGGGAGACCCAGTACTTC. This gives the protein CASIEQWRGETQYF.

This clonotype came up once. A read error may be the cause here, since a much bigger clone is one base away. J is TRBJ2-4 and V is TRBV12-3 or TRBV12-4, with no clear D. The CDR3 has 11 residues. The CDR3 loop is CASSTKNIKYF. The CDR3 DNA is TGTGCCAGCAGTACGAAAAACATTAAGTACTTC.

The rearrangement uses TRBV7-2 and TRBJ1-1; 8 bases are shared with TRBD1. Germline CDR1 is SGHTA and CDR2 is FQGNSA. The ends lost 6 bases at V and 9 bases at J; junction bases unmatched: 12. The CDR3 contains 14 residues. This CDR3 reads CASSLKTGDLKAFF. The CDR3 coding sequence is TGTGCCAGCAGTCTTAAGACAGGGGATTTAAAAGCTTTCTTT.

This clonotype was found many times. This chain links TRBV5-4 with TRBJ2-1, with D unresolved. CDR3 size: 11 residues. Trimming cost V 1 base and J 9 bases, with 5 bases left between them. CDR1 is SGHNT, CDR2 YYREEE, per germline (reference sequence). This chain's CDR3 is CASSLTAEQFF. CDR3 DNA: TGTGCCAGCAGCTTGACGGCTGAGCAGTTCTTC.

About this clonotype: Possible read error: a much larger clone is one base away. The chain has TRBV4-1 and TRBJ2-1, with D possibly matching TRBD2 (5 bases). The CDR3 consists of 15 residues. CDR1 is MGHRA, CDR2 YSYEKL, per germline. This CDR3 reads CVSSQAPSPGFEQFF. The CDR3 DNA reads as TGCGTCAGCAGCCAAGCCCCGAGTCCGGGGTTTGAGCAGTTCTTC.

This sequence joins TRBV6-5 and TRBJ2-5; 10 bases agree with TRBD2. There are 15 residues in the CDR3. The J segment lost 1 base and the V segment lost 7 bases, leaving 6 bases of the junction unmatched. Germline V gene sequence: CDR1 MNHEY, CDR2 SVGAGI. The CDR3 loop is CASKPSGRVQETQYF. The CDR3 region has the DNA TGTGCCAGCAAGCCAAGCGGGAGGGTCCAAGAGACCCAGTACTTC.

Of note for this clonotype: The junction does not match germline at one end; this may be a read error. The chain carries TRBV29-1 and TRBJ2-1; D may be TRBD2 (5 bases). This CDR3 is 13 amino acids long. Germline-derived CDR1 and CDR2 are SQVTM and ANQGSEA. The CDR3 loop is CSLGNGNFNEEFF. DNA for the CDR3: TGCAGCCTTGGTAACGGGAATTTCAATGAGGAGTTCTTC.

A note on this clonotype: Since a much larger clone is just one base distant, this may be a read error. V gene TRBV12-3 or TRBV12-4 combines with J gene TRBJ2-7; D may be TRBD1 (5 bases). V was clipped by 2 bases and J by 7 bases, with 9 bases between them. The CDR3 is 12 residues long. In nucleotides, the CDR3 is TGTGCCAGCAGTTTAATGGCAGGGGAGCAGTACTTC. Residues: CASSLMAGEQYF.

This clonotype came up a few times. DNA for the CDR3: TGTGCCAGCAGCTTAAGATACGGGCAGGGGGGAAACACCATATATTTT. As protein: CASSLRYGQGGNTIYF. The chain combines TRBV7-8 with TRBJ1-3, with D tentatively TRBD1 (6 bases). Per germline, CDR1 SGHVS and CDR2 FQNEAQ. V lost 2 bases to trimming and J lost 4 bases, with 15 bases between them. The CDR3 runs 16 residues. The full variable domain, completed using reference TRBV7-8 and TRBJ1-3, is GAGVSQSPRYKVAKRGQDVALRCDPISGHVSLFWYQQALGQGPEFLTYFQNEAQLDKSGLPSDRFFAERPEGSVSTLKIQRTQQEDSAVYLCASSLRYGQGGNTIYFGEGSWLTVV.

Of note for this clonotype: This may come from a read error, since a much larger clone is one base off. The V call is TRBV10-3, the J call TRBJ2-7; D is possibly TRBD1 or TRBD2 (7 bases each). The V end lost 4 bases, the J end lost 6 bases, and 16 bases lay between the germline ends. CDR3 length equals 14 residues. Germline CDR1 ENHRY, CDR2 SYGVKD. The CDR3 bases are TGTGCCATCAGTGTGTCGACAGGGAGGGGCGAGCAGTACTTC. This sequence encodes CAISVSTGRGEQYF.

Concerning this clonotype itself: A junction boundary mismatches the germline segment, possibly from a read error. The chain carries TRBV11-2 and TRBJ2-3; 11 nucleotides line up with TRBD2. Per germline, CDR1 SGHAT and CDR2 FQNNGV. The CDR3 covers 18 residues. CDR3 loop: CVSSPPGGSGRVGDTQYF. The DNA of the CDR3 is TGTGTCAGCAGCCCCCCGGGTGGTAGCGGGAGGGTAGGGGATACGCAGTATTTT.

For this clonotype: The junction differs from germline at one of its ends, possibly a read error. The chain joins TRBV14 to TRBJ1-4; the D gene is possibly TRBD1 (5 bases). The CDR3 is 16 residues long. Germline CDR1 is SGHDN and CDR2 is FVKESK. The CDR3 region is CTSSQRRGEANEKLFF. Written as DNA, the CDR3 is TGTACCAGCAGCCAACGAAGAGGGGAGGCTAATGAAAAACTGTTTTTT.

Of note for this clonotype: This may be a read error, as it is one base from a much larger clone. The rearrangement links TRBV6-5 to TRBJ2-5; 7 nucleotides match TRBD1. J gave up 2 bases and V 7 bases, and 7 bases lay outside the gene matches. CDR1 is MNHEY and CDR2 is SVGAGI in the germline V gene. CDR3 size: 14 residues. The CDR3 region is CASKPRQGQETQYF. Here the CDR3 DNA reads TGTGCCAGCAAGCCTAGACAGGGTCAAGAGACCCAGTACTTC.

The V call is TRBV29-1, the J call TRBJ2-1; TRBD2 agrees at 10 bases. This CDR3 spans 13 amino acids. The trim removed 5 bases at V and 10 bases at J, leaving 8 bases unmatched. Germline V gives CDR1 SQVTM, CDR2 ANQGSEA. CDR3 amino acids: CSVRAGGVEEQFF. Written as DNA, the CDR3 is TGCAGCGTTCGAGCGGGAGGGGTGGAAGAGCAGTTCTTC.

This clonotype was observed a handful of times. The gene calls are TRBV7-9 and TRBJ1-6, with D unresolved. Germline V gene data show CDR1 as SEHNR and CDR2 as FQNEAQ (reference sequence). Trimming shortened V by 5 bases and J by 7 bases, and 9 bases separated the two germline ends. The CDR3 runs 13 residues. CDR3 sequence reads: CASSPLGNSPLHF. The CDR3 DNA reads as TGTGCCAGCAGCCCCTTGGGGAATTCACCCCTCCACTTT.

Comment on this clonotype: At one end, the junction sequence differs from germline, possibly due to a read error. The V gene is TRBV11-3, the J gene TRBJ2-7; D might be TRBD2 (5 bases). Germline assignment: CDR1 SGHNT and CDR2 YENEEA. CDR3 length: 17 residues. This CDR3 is CAISWTGSAKSDGEQYF. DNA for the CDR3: TGTGCCATCAGCTGGACGGGATCGGCCAAATCGGATGGCGAGCAGTACTTC.